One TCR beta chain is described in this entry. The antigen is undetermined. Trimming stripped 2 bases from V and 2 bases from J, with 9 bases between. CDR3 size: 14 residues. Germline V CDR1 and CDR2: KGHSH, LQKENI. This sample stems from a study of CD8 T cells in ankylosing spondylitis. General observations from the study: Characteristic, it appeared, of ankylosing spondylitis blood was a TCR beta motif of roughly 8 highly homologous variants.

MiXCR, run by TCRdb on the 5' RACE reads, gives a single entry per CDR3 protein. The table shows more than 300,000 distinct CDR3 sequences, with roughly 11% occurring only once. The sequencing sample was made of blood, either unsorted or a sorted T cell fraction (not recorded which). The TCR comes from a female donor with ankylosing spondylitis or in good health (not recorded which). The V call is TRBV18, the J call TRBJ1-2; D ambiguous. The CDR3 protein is CASSPTQNNYGYTF. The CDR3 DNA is TGTGCCAGCTCACCAACGCAGAACAACTATGGCTACACCTTC.